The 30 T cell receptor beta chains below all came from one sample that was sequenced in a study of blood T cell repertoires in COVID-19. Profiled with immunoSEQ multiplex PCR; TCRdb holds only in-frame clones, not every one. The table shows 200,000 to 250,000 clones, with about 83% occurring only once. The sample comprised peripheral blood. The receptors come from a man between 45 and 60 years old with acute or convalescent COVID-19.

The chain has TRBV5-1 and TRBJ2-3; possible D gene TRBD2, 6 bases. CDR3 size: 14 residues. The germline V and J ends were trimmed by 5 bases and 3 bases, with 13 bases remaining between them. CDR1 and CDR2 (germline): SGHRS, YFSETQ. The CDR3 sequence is CASRTSLGTDTQYF. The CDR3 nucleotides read TGCGCCAGCAGAACTAGCTTGGGAACAGATACGCAGTATTTT.

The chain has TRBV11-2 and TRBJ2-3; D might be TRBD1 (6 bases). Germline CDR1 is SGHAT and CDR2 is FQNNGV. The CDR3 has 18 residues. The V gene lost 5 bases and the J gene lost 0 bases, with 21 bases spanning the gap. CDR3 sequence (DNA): TGTGCCAGCAGCCAGAGGGGGATTGTGGGATCTAGCACAGATACGCAGTATTTT. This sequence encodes CASSQRGIVGSSTDTQYF.

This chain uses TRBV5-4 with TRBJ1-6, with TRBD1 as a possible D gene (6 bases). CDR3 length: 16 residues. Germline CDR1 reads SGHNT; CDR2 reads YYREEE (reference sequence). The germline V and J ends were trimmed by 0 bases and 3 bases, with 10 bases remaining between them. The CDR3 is CASSLGGGDYNSPLHF. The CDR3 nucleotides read TGTGCCAGCAGCTTGGGGGGGGGCGACTATAATTCACCCCTCCACTTT.

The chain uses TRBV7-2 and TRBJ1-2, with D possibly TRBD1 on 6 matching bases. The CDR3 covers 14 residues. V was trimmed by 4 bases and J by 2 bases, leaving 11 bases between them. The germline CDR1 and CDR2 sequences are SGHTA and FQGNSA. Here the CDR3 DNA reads TGTGCCAGCAGCTACTCAGGGGAGAACTATGGCTACACCTTC. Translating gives CASSYSGENYGYTF.

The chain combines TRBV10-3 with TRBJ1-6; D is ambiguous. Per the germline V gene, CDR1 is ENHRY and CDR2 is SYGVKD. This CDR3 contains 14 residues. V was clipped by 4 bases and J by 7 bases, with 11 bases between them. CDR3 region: CAISAEEWNSPLHF. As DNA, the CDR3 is TGTGCCATCAGTGCTGAGGAGTGGAATTCACCCCTCCACTTT.

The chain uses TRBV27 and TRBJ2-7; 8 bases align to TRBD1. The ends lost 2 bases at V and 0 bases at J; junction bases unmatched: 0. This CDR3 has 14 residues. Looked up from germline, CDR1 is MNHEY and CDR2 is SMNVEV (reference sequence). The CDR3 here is CASSLTGGSYEQYF. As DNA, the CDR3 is TGTGCCAGCAGTTTAACAGGGGGCTCCTACGAGCAGTACTTC.

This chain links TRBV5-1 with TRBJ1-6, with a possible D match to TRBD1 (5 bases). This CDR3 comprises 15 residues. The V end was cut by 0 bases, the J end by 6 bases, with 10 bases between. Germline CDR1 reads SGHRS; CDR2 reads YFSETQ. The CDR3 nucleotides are TGCGCCAGCAGCTTGGGGGTAGGGGTTAATTCACCCCTCCACTTT. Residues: CASSLGVGVNSPLHF.

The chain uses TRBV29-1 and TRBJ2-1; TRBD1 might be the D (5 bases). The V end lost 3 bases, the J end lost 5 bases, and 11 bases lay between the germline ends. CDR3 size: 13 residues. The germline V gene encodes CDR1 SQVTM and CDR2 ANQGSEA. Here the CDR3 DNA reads TGCAGCGTTGATTCTTACAGGCACAATGAGCAGTTCTTC. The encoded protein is CSVDSYRHNEQFF.

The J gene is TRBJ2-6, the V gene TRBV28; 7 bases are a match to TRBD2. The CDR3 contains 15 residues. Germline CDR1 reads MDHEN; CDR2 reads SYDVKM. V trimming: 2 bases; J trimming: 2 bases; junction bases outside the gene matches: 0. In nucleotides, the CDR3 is TGTGCCAGCAGTTTACGGGGGGCTGGGGCCAACGTCCTGACTTTC. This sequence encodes CASSLRGAGANVLTF.

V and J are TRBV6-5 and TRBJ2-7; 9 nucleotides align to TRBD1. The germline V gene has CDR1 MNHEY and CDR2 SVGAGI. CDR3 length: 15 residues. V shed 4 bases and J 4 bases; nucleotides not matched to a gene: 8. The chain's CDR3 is CASSLLGQGRYEQYF. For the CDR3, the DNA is TGTGCCAGCAGTTTACTTGGACAGGGGCGTTACGAGCAGTACTTC.

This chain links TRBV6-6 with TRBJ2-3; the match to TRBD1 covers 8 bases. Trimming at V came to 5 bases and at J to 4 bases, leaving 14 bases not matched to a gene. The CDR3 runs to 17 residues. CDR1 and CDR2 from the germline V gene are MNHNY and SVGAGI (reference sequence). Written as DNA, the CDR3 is TGTGCCAGCAGTCCCCAAAGGACAGGGAAGTCGTCAGATACGCAGTATTTT. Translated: CASSPQRTGKSSDTQYF.

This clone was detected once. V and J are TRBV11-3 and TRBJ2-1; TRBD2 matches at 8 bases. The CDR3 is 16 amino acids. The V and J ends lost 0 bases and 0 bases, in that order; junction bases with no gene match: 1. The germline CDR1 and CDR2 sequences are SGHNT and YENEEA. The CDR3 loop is CASSLDSGTSYNEQFF. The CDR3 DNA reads TGTGCCAGCAGCTTAGATAGCGGGACCTCCTACAATGAGCAGTTCTTC.

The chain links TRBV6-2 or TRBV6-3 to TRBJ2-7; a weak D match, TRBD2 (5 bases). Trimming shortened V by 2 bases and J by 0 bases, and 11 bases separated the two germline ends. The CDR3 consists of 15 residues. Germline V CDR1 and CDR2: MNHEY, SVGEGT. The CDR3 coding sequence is TGTGCCAGCAGTTACGGCGGTCTAGCCTCCTACGAGCAGTACTTC. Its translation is CASSYGGLASYEQYF.

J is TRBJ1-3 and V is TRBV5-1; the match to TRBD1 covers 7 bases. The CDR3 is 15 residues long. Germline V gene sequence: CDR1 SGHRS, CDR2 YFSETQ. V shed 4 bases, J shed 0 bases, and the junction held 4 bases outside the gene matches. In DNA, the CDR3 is TGCGCCAGCAGCCTCCAGGGGGGCTCTGGAAACACCATATATTTT. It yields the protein CASSLQGGSGNTIYF.

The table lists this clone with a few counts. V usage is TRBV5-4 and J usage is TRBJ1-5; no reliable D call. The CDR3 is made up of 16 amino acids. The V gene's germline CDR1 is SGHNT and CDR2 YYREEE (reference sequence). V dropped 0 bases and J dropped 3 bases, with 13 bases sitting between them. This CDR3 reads CASSLGGGSDNQPQHF. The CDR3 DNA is TGTGCCAGCAGCTTGGGGGGAGGGAGCGACAATCAGCCCCAGCATTTT.

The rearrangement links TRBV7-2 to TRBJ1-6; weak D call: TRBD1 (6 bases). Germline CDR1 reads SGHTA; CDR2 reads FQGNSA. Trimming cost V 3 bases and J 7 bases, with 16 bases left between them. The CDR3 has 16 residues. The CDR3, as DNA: TGTGCCAGCAGCTTCACTAGGGGACAAATCAATTCACCCCTCCACTTT. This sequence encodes CASSFTRGQINSPLHF. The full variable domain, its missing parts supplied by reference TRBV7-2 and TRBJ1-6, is GAGVSQSPSNKVTEKGKDVELRCDPISGHTALYWYRQSLGQGLEFLIYFQGNSAPDKSGLPSDRFSAERTGGSVSTLTIQRTQQEDSAVYLCASSFTRGQINSPLHFGNGTRLTVT.

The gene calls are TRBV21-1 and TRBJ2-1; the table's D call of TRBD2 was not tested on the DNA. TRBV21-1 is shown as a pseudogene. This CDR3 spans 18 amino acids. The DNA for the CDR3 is TGTGCCAGCAGCACCGAACTTCCGGGACTAGCGGGAGGGGATGAGCAGTTCTTC. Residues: CASSTELPGLAGGDEQFF.

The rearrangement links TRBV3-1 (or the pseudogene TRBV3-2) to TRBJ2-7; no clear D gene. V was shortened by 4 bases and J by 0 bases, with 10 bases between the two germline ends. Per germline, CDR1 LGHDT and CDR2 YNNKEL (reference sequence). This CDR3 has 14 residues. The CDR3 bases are TGTGCCAGCAGCCCGGTCCTAGACTCCTACGAGCAGTACTTC. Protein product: CASSPVLDSYEQYF.

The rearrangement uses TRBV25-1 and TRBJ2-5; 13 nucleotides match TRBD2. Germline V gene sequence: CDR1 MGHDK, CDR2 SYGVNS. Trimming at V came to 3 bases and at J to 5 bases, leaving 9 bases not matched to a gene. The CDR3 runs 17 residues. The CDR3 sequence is CASSEGRTSGSRETQYF. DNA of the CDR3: TGTGCCAGCAGTGAGGGACGGACTAGCGGGAGTAGGGAGACCCAGTACTTC. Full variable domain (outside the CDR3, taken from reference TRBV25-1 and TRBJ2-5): EADIYQTPRYLVIGTGKKITLECSQTMGHDKMYWYQQDPGMELHLIHYSYGVNSTEKGDLSSESTVSRIRTEHFPLTLESARPSHTSQYLCASSEGRTSGSRETQYFGPGTRLLVL.

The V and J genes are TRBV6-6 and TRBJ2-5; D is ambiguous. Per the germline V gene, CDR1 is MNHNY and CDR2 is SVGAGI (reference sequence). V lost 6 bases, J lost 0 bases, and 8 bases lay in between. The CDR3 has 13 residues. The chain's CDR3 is CASRVSNQETQYF. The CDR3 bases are TGTGCCAGCAGAGTTAGTAACCAAGAGACCCAGTACTTC.

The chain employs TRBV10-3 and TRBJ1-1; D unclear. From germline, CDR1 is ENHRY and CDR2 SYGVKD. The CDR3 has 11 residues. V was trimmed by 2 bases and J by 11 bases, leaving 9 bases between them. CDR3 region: CAISETTGAFF. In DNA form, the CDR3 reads TGTGCCATCAGTGAGACAACGGGGGCTTTCTTT.

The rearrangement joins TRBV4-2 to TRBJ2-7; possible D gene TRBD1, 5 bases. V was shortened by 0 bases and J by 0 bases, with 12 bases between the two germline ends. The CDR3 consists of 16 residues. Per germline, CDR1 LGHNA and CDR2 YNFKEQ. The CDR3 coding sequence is TGTGCCAGCAGCCAAGAAGCTGGGGCAGTCTCCTACGAGCAGTACTTC. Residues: CASSQEAGAVSYEQYF.

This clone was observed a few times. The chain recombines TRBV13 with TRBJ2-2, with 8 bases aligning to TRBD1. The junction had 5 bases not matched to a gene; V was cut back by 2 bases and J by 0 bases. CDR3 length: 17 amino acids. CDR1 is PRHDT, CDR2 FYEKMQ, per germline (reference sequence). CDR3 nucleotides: TGTGCCAGCAGCTTACCACAGGGGGAAGCGAACACCGGGGAGCTGTTTTTT. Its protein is CASSLPQGEANTGELFF.

The CDR3 is CASSPPTPGLDGNTIYF. The CDR3 DNA follows: TGTGCCAGCTCACCACCCACTCCGGGACTCGACGGAAACACCATATATTTT. The V and J genes are TRBV18 and TRBJ1-3; D perhaps matches TRBD1 (5 bases). The germline V and J ends were trimmed by 0 bases and 4 bases, with 16 bases remaining between them. Germline V gives CDR1 KGHSH, CDR2 LQKENI. This CDR3 is 17 amino acids long.

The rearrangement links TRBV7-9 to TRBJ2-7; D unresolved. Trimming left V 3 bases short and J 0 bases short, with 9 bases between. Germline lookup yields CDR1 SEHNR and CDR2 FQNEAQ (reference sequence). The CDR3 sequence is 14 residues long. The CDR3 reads CASSFTTSSYEQYF. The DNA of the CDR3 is TGTGCCAGCAGCTTCACTACAAGCTCCTACGAGCAGTACTTC.

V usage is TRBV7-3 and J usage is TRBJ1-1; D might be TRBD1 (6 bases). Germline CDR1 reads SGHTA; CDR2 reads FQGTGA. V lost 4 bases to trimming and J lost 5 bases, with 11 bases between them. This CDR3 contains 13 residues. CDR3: CASSSATGTEAFF. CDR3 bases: TGTGCCAGCAGCTCCGCGACAGGTACTGAAGCTTTCTTT.

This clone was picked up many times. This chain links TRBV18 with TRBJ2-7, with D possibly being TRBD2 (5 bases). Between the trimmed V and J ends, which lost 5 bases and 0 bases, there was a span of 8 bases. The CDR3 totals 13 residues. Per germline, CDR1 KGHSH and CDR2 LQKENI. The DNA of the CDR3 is TGTGCCAGCTCATATACTAGCTCCTACGAGCAGTACTTC. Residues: CASSYTSSYEQYF. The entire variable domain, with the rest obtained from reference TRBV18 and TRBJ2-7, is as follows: NAGVMQNPRHLVRRRGQEARLRCSPMKGHSHVYWYRQLPEEGLKFMVYLQKENIIDESGMPKERFSAEFPKEGPSILRIQQVVRGDSAAYFCASSYTSSYEQYFGPGTRLTVT.

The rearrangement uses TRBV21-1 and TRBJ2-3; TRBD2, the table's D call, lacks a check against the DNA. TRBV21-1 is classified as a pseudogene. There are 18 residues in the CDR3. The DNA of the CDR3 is TGTGCCAGCAGCAAACTAAGTTCGGGGGTAGTGAGCACAGATACGCAGTATTTT. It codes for CASSKLSSGVVSTDTQYF.

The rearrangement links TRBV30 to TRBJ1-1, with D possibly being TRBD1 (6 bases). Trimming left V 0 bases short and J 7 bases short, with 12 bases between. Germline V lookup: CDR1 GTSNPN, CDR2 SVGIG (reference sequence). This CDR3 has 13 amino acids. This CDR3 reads CAWSVGGWNEAFF. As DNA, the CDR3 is TGTGCCTGGAGTGTAGGGGGATGGAATGAAGCTTTCTTT.

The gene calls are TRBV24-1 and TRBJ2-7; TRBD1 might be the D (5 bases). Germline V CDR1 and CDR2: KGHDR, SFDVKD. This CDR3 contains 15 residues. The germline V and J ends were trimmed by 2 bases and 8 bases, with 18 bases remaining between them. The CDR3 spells CATSDSRTPVEKQYF. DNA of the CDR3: TGTGCCACCAGTGATTCTAGGACACCGGTGGAGAAGCAGTACTTC.